This T cell receptor (beta chain) derives from a study of cytomegalovirus exposure and HLA in healthy donors. TCRdb's copy holds only in-frame clones and misses some; the assay was immunoSEQ multiplex PCR. The sample has some 150,000 clones, 94% seen once. Trimming cost V 1 base and J 7 bases, with 7 bases left between them. CDR1 and CDR2 from the germline V gene are MDHEN and SYDVKM. The CDR3 extends over 12 amino acids. V usage is TRBV28 and J usage is TRBJ1-2; possible D gene TRBD1, 5 bases. This receptor was obtained from a man aged 18-30 years in good health and CMV-seropositive. Sequenced material: PBMCs. Here the CDR3 DNA reads TGTGCCAGCAGTTTATCAGGGTTTGGCTACACCTTC. Its translation: CASSLSGFGYTF.